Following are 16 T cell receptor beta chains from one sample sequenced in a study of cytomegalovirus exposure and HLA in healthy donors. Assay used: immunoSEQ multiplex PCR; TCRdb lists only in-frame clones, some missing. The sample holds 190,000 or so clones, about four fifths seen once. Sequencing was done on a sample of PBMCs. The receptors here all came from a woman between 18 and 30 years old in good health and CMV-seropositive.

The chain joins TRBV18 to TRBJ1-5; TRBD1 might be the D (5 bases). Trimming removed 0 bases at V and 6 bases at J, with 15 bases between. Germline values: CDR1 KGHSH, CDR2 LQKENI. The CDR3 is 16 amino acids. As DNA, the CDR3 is TGTGCCAGCTCACCACCGTCGAGCTCAGGGTTTCAGCCCCAGCATTTT. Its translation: CASSPPSSSGFQPQHF.

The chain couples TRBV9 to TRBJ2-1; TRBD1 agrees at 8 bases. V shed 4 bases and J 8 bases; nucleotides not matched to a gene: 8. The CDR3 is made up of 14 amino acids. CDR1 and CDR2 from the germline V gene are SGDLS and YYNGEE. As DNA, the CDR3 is TGTGCCAGCAGCCCGGACAGGGCGGAAGATGAGCAGTTCTTC. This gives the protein CASSPDRAEDEQFF.

CDR3 nucleotides: TGCGCCAGCAGCTTGGCCCCTAGCGGGGACCAAGAGACCCAGTACTTC. Translated: CASSLAPSGDQETQYF. The gene calls are TRBV5-1 and TRBJ2-5; 9 nucleotides line up with TRBD2. The CDR3 has 16 amino acids. CDR1 is SGHRS, CDR2 YFSETQ, per germline. After removal of 0 bases from V and 0 bases from J, the junction contained 3 bases not matched to a gene.

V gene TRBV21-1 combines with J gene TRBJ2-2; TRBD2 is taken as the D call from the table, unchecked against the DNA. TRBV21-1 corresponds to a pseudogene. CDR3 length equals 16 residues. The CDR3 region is CASSGPGTKDTGELFF. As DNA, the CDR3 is TGTGCCAGCAGCGGTCCCGGGACTAAGGACACCGGGGAGCTGTTTTTT.

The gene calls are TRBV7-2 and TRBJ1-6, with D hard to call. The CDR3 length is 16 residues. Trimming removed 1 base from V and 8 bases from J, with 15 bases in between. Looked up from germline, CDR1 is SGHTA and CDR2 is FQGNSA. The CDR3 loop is CASSLEFRGTDSPLHF. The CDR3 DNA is TGTGCCAGCAGCTTAGAATTCCGGGGTACGGATTCACCCCTCCACTTT.

The CDR3 loop reads CASSFASRSTDTQYF. The DNA of the CDR3 is TGTGCCAGCAGCTTTGCTAGCAGAAGCACAGATACGCAGTATTTT. The chain uses TRBV11-2 and TRBJ2-3; perhaps TRBD2 as D (5 bases). This CDR3 is 15 amino acids long. Trimming stripped 3 bases from V and 0 bases from J, with 10 bases between. Germline assignment: CDR1 SGHAT and CDR2 FQNNGV.

The CDR3 DNA sequence: TGTGCCAGTAAAGTTGGGACAGCAACTAATGAAAAACTGTTTTTT. It translates to CASKVGTATNEKLFF. The chain is built from TRBV19 and TRBJ1-4; 7 nucleotides line up with TRBD1. This CDR3 spans 15 amino acids. Trimming cost V 7 bases and J 0 bases; bases outside gene matches: 5. Germline lookup yields CDR1 LNHDA and CDR2 SQIVND (reference sequence).

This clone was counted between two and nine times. CDR3 coding DNA: TGTGCCAGCAGCGTAGACAGGCATGGCTACACCTTC. Amino acid sequence: CASSVDRHGYTF. The chain is built from TRBV9 and TRBJ1-2, with a weak D call TRBD1 (5 bases). The CDR3 contains 12 residues. Trimming pared 0 bases from V and 6 bases from J, leaving 6 bases between. Germline V lookup: CDR1 SGDLS, CDR2 YYNGEE. The full variable domain, in which reference TRBV9 and TRBJ1-2 provide the parts outside the CDR3, is DSGVTQTPKHLITATGQRVTLRCSPRSGDLSVYWYQQSLDQGLQFLIQYYNGEERAKGNILERFSAQQFPDLHSELNLSSLELGDSALYFCASSVDRHGYTFGSGTRLTVV.

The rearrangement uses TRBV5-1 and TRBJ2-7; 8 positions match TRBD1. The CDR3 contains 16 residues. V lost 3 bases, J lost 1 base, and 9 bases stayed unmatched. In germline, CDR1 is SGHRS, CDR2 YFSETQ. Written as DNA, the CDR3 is TGCGCCAGCAGCTCACAACGGACAGGGACGTCCTACGAGCAGTACTTC. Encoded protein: CASSSQRTGTSYEQYF.

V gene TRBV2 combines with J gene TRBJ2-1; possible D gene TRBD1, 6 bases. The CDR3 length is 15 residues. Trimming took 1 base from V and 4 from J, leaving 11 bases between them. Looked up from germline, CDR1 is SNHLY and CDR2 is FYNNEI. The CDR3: CASSEEGTSYNEQFF. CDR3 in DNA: TGTGCCAGCAGTGAAGAGGGGACAAGTTACAATGAGCAGTTCTTC.

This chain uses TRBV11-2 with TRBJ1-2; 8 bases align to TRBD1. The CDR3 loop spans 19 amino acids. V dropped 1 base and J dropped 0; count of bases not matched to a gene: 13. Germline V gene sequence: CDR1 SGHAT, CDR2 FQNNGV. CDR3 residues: CASSLVLVPGGVSNYGYTF. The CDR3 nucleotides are TGTGCCAGCAGCTTAGTGCTTGTTCCAGGGGGCGTGTCTAACTATGGCTACACCTTC. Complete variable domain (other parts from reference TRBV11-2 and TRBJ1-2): EAGVAQSPRYKIIEKRQSVAFWCNPISGHATLYWYQQILGQGPKLLIQFQNNGVVDDSQLPKDRFSAERLKGVDSTLKIQPAKLEDSAVYLCASSLVLVPGGVSNYGYTFGSGTRLTVV.

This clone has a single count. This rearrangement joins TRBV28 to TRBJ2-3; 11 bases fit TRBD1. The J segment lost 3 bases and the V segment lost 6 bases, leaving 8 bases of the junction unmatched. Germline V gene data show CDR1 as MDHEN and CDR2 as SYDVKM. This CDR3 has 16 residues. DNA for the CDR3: TGTGCCAGCAGCTTCGGGACAGGGGGGCGGACAGATACGCAGTATTTT. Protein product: CASSFGTGGRTDTQYF. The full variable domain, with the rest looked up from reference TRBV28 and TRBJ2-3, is DVKVTQSSRYLVKRTGEKVFLECVQDMDHENMFWYRQDPGLGLRLIYFSYDVKMKEKGDIPEGYSVSREKKERFSLILESASTNQTSMYLCASSFGTGGRTDTQYFGPGTRLTVL.

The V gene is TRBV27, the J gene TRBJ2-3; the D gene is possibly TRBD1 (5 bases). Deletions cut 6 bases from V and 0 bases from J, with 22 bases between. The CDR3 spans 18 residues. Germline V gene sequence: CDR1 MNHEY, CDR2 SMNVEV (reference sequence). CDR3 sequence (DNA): TGTGCCAGCAGATTAACCTCGACAGAAAGTACTAGCACAGATACGCAGTATTTT. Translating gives CASRLTSTESTSTDTQYF.

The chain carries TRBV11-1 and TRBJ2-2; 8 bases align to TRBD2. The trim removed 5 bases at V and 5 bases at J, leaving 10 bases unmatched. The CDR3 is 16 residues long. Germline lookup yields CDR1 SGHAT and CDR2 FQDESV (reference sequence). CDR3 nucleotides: TGTGCCAGCAGCCCACAAGCGGGGGAGTGGACCGGGGAGCTGTTTTTT. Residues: CASSPQAGEWTGELFF.

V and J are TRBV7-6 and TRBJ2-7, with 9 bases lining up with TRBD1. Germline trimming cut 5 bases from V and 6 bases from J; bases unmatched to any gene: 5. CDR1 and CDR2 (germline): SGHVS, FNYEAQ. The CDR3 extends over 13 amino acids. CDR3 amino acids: CASSLQGAGEQYF. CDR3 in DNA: TGTGCCAGCAGCCTACAGGGGGCTGGCGAGCAGTACTTC.

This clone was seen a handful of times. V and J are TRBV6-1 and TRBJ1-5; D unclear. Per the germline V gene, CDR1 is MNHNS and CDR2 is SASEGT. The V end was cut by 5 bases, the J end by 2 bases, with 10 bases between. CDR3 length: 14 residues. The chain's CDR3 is CASSLGFGNQPQHF. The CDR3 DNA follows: TGTGCCAGCAGTCTCGGGTTTGGCAATCAGCCCCAGCATTTT.